Given below is one TCR beta chain in context. The antigen is not known. The V and J ends lost 4 bases and 0 bases respectively, with 10 bases between them. Germline V gene lookup returns CDR1 MNHNY and CDR2 SVGAGI (reference sequence). The CDR3 consists of 15 residues. In the PCR, 60 Vbeta and 13 Jbeta primers were used. Repertoires were generated with immunoSEQ multiplex PCR, while TCRdb's copy carries only in-frame clones and drops some. The sample records around 100,000 clones, 70% to 85% being singletons. The sample belongs to a study of cytomegalovirus exposure and HLA in healthy donors. Study-level background: About 85 million unique TCR sequences came from HLA-typed donors in an early release.

General study results and limits: Earlier findings revealed that most TCR beta V segments proved productive either about 87% or about 30% of the time. Later on, analysis showed that most CMV-associated TCR beta chains appeared to be HLA-restricted.

This chain joins TRBV6-6 and TRBJ1-5; D not certain. The sequence derives from a woman between 18 and 29 years old in good health and CMV-seronegative. Specimen: PBMCs. This CDR3 reads CASSSRQSSNQPQHF. The CDR3 DNA reads TGTGCCAGCAGTTCGAGGCAAAGTAGCAATCAGCCCCAGCATTTT.